Below are 10 T cell receptor beta chains sequenced from a single sample in a study of beta chain features in type 1 diabetes. What was sequenced were expressed TCRB transcripts, since all of the isolated RNA had been reverse transcribed. Sequencing was performed with immunoSEQ multiplex PCR; in TCRdb, only in-frame clones are kept and a portion is missing. This sample carries hundreds of thousands of clones, over 10% of them seen once, and the ten largest clones take 0.017%. Sequencing was carried out using naive CD4+ T cells from blood. All receptors come from a man aged 18 to 29 in good health.

This clone turned up a few times. The chain is built from TRBV10-3 and TRBJ2-5; possibly TRBD1 for D (6 bases). The V gene lost 2 bases and the J gene lost 4 bases, with 8 bases spanning the gap. The CDR3 runs 13 residues. Germline loops: CDR1 ENHRY, CDR2 SYGVKD. CDR3 nucleotide sequence: TGTGCCATCAGTGAGACAGGGACAGAGACCCAGTACTTC. It translates to CAISETGTETQYF.

This clone was counted a few times. V is TRBV5-6 and J is TRBJ1-3; possibly TRBD1 for D (6 bases). Germline V gives CDR1 SGHDT, CDR2 YYEEEE. This CDR3 spans 17 amino acids. V lost 1 base and J 0 bases, leaving 14 bases between the germline ends. The CDR3 region has the DNA TGTGCCAGCAGCTTGTTGGGAGGGACAAGCTCTGGAAACACCATATATTTT. Encoded protein: CASSLLGGTSSGNTIYF.

The gene calls are TRBV19 and TRBJ1-5, with D perhaps TRBD1 (5 bases). The CDR3 is made up of 15 amino acids. Per the germline V gene, CDR1 is LNHDA and CDR2 is SQIVND (reference sequence). The V end lost 3 bases, the J end lost 7 bases, and 16 bases lay between the germline ends. The chain's CDR3 is CASSIGDRSRQPQHF. The CDR3 region has the DNA TGTGCCAGTAGTATCGGAGACAGAAGCCGCCAGCCCCAGCATTTT.

Comments on this clone: Other DNA sequences in the sample encode the same CDR3. The J gene is TRBJ1-5, the V gene TRBV30; the match to TRBD1 covers 8 bases. Germline V lookup: CDR1 GTSNPN, CDR2 SVGIG (reference sequence). V was clipped by 5 bases and J by 0 bases; unmatched bases: 0. This CDR3 spans 13 amino acids. The CDR3, as DNA: TGTGCCTGGGACAGGGGTAGCAATCAGCCCCAGCATTTT. It translates to CAWDRGSNQPQHF. The complete variable domain, with remaining parts taken from reference TRBV30 and TRBJ1-5, reads SQTIHQWPATLVQPVGSPLSLECTVEGTSNPNLYWYRQAAGRGLQLLFYSVGIGQISSEVPQNLSASRPQDRQFILSSKKLLLSDSGFYLCAWDRGSNQPQHFGDGTRLSIL.

The sample holds a few counts of this clone. The chain recombines TRBV5-1 with TRBJ2-1; 7 bases are a match to TRBD2. With V trimmed by 5 bases and J by 6 bases, 8 bases remained unmatched. The CDR3 runs to 14 residues. Per germline, CDR1 SGHRS and CDR2 YFSETQ. CDR3 nucleotide sequence: TGCGCCAGCAGGCTGGGACTACTGGTCAATGAGCAGTTCTTC. Translated: CASRLGLLVNEQFF.

The chain links TRBV7-2 to TRBJ2-3; 12 bases align to TRBD2. The CDR3 totals 18 residues. The J segment lost 6 bases and the V segment lost 1 base, leaving 11 bases of the junction unmatched. Per germline, CDR1 SGHTA and CDR2 FQGNSA. The CDR3 here is CASSLGSSGGASYDTQYF. The CDR3, as DNA: TGTGCCAGCAGCTTAGGGTCTAGCGGGGGGGCATCGTACGATACGCAGTATTTT.

The rearrangement uses TRBV7-8 and TRBJ2-6, with a possible D match to TRBD1 (6 bases). The CDR3 totals 18 residues. Trimming shortened V by 4 bases and J by 4 bases, and 20 bases separated the two germline ends. Germline V gene data show CDR1 as SGHVS and CDR2 as FQNEAQ. DNA of the CDR3: TGTGCCAGCAGCTCCCGACAGGCTTTTTCGAGGGGGGCCAACGTCCTGACTTTC. Translation gives CASSSRQAFSRGANVLTF.

This clone was seen a few times. The chain has TRBV6-6 and TRBJ2-2; 10 bases agree with TRBD1. The trim removed 2 bases at V and 8 bases at J, leaving 5 bases unmatched. Germline V gene lookup returns CDR1 MNHNY and CDR2 SVGAGI (reference sequence). CDR3 length: 15 amino acids. The CDR3 DNA is TGTGCCAGCAGTTACCTGGACAGGGGGAGAGGGGAGCTGTTTTTT. It translates to CASSYLDRGRGELFF.

This clone was picked up a small number of times. The genes are TRBV11-3 and TRBJ1-4; weak D call: TRBD1 (5 bases). This CDR3 region has 14 residues. The V end lost 5 bases, the J end lost 4 bases, and 11 bases lay between the germline ends. Germline values: CDR1 SGHNT, CDR2 YENEEA. The CDR3 here is CASSTSTDNEKLFF. The CDR3 DNA follows: TGTGCCAGCAGCACATCGACAGATAATGAAAAACTGTTTTTT.

The chain has TRBV28 and TRBJ1-2, with 8 bases matching TRBD1. CDR3 length: 13 amino acids. V dropped 4 bases and J dropped 4; count of bases not matched to a gene: 2. Germline loops: CDR1 MDHEN, CDR2 SYDVKM. Here the CDR3 DNA reads TGTGCCAGCAGTTCAGACAGGGGCTATGGCTACACCTTC. Its translation is CASSSDRGYGYTF.